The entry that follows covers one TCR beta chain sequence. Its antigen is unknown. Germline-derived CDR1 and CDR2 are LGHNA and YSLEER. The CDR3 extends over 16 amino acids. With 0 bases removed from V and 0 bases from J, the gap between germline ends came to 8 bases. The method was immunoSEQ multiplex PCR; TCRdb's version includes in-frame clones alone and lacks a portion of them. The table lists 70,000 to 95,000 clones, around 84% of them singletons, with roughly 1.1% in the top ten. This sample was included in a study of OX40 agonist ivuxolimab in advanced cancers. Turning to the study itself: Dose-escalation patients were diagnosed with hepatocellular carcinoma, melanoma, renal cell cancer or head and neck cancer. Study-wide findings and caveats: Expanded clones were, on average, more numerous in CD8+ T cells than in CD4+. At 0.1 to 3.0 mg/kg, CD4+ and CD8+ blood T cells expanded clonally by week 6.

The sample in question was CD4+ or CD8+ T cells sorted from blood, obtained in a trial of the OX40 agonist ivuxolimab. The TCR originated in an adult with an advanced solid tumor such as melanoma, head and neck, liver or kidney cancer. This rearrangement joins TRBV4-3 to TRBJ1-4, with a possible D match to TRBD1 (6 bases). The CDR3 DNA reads TGCGCCAGCAGCCAAGAACGGACAGCAACTAATGAAAAACTGTTTTTT. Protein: CASSQERTATNEKLFF.